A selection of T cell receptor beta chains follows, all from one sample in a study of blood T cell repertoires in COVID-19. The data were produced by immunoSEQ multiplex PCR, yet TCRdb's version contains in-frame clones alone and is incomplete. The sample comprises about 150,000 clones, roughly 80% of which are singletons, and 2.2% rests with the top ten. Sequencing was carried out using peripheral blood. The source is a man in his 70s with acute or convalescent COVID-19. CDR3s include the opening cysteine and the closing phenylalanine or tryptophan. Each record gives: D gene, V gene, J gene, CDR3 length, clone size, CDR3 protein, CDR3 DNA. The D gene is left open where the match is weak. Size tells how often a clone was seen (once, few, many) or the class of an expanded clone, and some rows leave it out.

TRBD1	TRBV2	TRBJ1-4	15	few	CASSNSGTGYEKLFF	TGTGCCAGCAGTAATTCCGGGACAGGTTATGAAAAACTGTTTTTT
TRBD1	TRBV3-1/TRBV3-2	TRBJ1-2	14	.	CASSPFDRDDGYTF	TGTGCCAGCAGCCCGTTCGACAGGGATGATGGCTACACCTTC
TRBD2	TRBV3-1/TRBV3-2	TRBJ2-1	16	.	CASSQTNMGGEGEQFF	TGTGCCAGCAGCCAAACGAATATGGGGGGGGAGGGTGAGCAGTTCTTC
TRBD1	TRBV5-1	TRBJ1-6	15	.	CASSADRVPNSPLHF	TGCGCCAGCAGCGCGGACAGGGTACCTAATTCACCCCTCCACTTT
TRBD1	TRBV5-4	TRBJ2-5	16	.	CASSPRTGGIGETQYF	TGTGCCAGCAGCCCTAGGACAGGGGGGATTGGAGAGACCCAGTACTTC
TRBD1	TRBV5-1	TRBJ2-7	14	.	CASSRDRTYSEQYF	TGCGCCAGCAGCCGGGACAGGACCTACTCAGAGCAGTACTTC
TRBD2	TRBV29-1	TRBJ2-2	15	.	CSSSGRGSNTGELFF	TGCAGCTCATCCGGGAGGGGGTCGAACACCGGGGAGCTGTTTTTT
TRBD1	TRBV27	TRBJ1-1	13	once	CASKDRVRTEAFF	TGTGCCAGCAAAGACAGGGTGAGAACTGAAGCTTTCTTT
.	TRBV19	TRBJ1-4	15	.	CASSMGVATNEKLFF	TGTGCCAGTAGTATGGGAGTTGCAACTAATGAAAAACTGTTTTTT
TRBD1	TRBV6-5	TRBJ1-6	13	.	CASGNRGNSPLHF	TGTGCCAGTGGGAACAGGGGCAATTCACCCCTCCACTTT
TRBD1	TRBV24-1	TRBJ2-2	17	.	CATSEPGQGFAAGELFF	TGTGCCACCAGTGAACCGGGACAGGGGTTCGCCGCCGGGGAGCTGTTTTTT
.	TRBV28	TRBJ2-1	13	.	CASLKRRYNEQFF	TGTGCCAGCCTGAAGAGGAGGTACAATGAGCAGTTCTTC
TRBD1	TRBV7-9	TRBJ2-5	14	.	CASSFPGQGETQYF	TGTGCCAGCAGCTTTCCGGGACAGGGTGAGACCCAGTACTTC
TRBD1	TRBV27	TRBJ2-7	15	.	CASSPRDSKYYEQYF	TGTGCCAGCAGCCCCCGGGACAGCAAGTACTACGAGCAGTACTTC
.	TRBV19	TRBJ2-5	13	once	CASSLGLEGTQYF	TGTGCCAGTAGTTTGGGTCTTGAGGGGACCCAGTACTTC
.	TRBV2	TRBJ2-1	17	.	CASSGGGRRGVSNEQFF	TGTGCCAGCAGTGGAGGGGGTCGAAGGGGCGTTAGTAATGAGCAGTTCTTC
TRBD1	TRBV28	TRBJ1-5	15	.	CASSLQGAGNQPQHF	TGTGCCAGCAGTTTACAGGGGGCTGGCAATCAGCCCCAGCATTTT
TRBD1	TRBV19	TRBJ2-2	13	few	CASSSDRGKELFF	TGTGCCAGTAGTTCCGACAGGGGTAAGGAGCTGTTTTTT
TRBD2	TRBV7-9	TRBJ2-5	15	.	CASSLLAGAAETQYF	TGTGCCAGCAGCTTACTAGCGGGAGCGGCGGAGACCCAGTACTTC
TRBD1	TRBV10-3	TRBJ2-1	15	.	CAIGGNRTGATEQFF	TGTGCCATCGGGGGGAACAGGACAGGGGCGACTGAGCAGTTCTTC
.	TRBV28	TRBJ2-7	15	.	CASSGTGEFLYEQYF	TGTGCCAGCAGTGGCACGGGAGAATTTCTCTACGAGCAGTACTTC
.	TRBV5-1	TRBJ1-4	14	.	CASSSGTENEKLFF	TGCGCCAGCAGCTCCGGAACAGAGAATGAAAAACTGTTTTTT
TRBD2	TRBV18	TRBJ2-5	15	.	CASSPPSGGAGTQYF	TGTGCCAGCTCACCACCTAGCGGGGGGGCCGGGACCCAGTACTTC
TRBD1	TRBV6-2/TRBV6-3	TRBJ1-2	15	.	CASSYRQGYHYGYTF	TGTGCCAGCAGTTACCGACAGGGATATCATTATGGCTACACCTTC
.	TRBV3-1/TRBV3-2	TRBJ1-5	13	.	CASSQALKQPQHF	TGTGCCAGCAGCCAGGCCCTCAAGCAGCCCCAGCATTTT
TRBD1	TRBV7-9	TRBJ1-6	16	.	CASSLSQGAGNSPLHF	TGTGCCAGCAGCTTATCCCAGGGGGCAGGGAATTCACCCCTCCACTTT
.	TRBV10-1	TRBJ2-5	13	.	CASSETGGETQYF	TGCGCCAGCAGTGAAACCGGGGGAGAGACCCAGTACTTC
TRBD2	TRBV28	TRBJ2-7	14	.	CASTRLAGTYEQYF	TGTGCCAGCACGAGACTAGCGGGGACCTACGAGCAGTACTTC
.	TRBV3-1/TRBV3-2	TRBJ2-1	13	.	CASSLRTHNEQFF	TGTGCCAGCAGCTTAAGGACTCACAATGAGCAGTTCTTC
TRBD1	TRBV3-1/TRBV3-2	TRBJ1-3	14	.	CASSLGTGGNTIYF	TGTGCCAGCAGCCTCGGGACAGGAGGAAACACCATATATTTT
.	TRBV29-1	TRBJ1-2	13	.	CSAAGRFKAGYTF	TGCAGCGCCGCGGGCAGATTCAAGGCTGGCTACACCTTC
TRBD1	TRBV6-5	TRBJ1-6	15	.	CASSYSVSGGSPLHF	TGTGCCAGCAGTTACTCGGTGTCAGGGGGTTCACCCCTCCACTTT
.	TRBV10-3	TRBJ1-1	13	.	CASQQGLNTEAFF	TGTGCCAGCCAACAGGGATTGAACACTGAAGCTTTCTTT
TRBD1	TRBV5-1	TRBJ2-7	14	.	CASSVGTVTYEQYF	TGCGCCAGCAGCGTAGGGACAGTTACCTACGAGCAGTACTTC
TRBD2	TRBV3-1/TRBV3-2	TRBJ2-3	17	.	CASSRRTSGQFTDTQYF	TGTGCCAGCAGCCGCAGGACTAGCGGCCAATTCACAGATACGCAGTATTTT
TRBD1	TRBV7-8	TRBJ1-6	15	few	CASRPPGTGNSPLHF	TGTGCCAGCAGGCCCCCCGGGACAGGCAATTCACCCCTCCACTTT
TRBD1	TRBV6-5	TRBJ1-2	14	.	CASINRGSPNGYTF	TGTGCCAGCATCAACAGGGGTTCCCCCAATGGCTACACCTTC
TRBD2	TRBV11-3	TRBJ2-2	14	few	CASSPGLAAGELFF	TGTGCCAGCAGCCCCGGACTAGCGGCCGGGGAGCTGTTTTTT
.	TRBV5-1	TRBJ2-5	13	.	CASSLEGGETQYF	TGCGCCAGCAGCTTGGAAGGAGGGGAGACCCAGTACTTC
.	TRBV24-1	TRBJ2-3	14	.	CATSEPLATDTQYF	TGTGCCACCAGTGAACCTTTAGCGACAGATACGCAGTATTTT
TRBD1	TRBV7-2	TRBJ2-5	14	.	CASSGTGGQETQYF	TGTGCCAGCAGCGGGACAGGGGGACAAGAGACCCAGTACTTC
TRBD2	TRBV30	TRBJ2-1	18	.	CAWSEKTSGHPTYNEQFF	TGTGCCTGGAGTGAAAAAACTAGCGGGCACCCCACCTACAATGAGCAGTTCTTC
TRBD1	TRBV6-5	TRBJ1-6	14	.	CASSYGQGNSPLHF	TGTGCCAGCAGTTACGGACAGGGGAATTCACCCCTCCACTTT
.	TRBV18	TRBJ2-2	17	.	CASSPPYTGRKTGELFF	TGTGCCAGCTCACCACCGTACACGGGGAGGAAGACCGGGGAGCTGTTTTTT
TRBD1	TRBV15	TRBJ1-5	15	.	CATGEQGGLDQPQHF	TGTGCCACCGGGGAACAGGGGGGGTTGGATCAGCCCCAGCATTTT
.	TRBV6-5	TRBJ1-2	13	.	CASRLDRIGGYTF	TGTGCCAGCAGATTAGACAGGATAGGTGGCTACACCTTC
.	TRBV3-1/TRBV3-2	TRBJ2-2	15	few	CASSQTDTHTGELFF	TGTGCCAGCAGCCAGACGGACACTCACACCGGGGAGCTGTTTTTT
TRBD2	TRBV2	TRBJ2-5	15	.	CASSRLAGKQETQYF	TGTGCCAGCAGTCGACTAGCGGGGAAACAAGAGACCCAGTACTTC
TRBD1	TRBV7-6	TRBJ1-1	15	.	CASSQGQSMNTEAFF	TGTGCCAGCAGCCAGGGACAGTCTATGAACACTGAAGCTTTCTTT
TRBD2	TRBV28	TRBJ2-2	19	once	CASSSPRTSGALGTGELFF	TGTGCCAGCAGCTCTCCCCGAACTAGCGGGGCACTGGGGACCGGGGAGCTGTTTTTT
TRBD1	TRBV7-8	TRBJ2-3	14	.	CATQLRGLSDTQYF	TGTGCCACCCAATTAAGGGGGCTCTCAGATACGCAGTATTTT
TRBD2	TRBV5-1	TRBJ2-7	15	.	CASRFGTSGMGEQYF	TGCGCCAGCAGGTTCGGGACTAGCGGGATGGGGGAGCAGTACTTC
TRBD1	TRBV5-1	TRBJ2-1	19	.	CASSLGQGARSWGSNEQFF	TGCGCCAGCAGCTTGGGGCAGGGGGCGCGTAGTTGGGGATCCAATGAGCAGTTCTTC
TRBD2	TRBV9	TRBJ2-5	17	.	CASSVGVAGGGQETQYF	TGTGCCAGCAGCGTAGGTGTAGCGGGGGGGGGCCAGGAGACCCAGTACTTC
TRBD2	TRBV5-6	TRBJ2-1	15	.	CASSLWTSGYNEQFF	TGTGCCAGCAGCTTGTGGACTAGCGGCTACAATGAGCAGTTCTTC
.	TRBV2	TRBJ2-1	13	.	CASRGPGYNEQFF	TGTGCCAGCAGGGGCCCAGGGTACAATGAGCAGTTCTTC
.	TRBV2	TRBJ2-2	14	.	CASSSLAWSGELFF	TGTGCCAGCAGCTCCCTTGCATGGAGCGGGGAGCTGTTTTTT
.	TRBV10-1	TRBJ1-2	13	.	CASTRAVYYGYTF	TGCGCCAGCACGAGGGCAGTTTACTATGGCTACACCTTC